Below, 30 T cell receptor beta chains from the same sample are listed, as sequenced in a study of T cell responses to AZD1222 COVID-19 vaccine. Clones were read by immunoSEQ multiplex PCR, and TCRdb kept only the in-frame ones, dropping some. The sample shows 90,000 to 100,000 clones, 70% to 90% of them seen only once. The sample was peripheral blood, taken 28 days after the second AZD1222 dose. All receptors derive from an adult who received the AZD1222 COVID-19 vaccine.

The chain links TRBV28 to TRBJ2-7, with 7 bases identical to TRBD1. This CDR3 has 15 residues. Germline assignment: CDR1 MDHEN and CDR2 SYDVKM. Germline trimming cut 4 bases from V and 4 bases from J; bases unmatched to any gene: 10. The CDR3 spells CASSSPRGLRYEQYF. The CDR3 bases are TGTGCCAGCAGTTCGCCAAGGGGGCTTAGGTACGAGCAGTACTTC.

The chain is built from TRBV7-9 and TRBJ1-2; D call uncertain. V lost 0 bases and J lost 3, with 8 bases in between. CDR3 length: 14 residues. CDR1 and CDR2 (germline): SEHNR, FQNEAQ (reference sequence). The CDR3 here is CASSLAKGDYGYTF. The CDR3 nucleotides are TGTGCCAGCAGCTTAGCGAAGGGTGACTATGGCTACACCTTC.

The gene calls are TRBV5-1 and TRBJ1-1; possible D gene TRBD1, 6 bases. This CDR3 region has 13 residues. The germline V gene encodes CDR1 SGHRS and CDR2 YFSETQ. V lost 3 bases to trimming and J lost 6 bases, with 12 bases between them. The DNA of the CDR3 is TGCGCCAGCAGCTCACAGGGCTGGGCTGAAGCTTTCTTT. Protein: CASSSQGWAEAFF. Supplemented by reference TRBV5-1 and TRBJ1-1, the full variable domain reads KAGVTQTPRYLIKTRGQQVTLSCSPISGHRSVSWYQQTPGQGLQFLFEYFSETQRNKGNFPGRFSGRQFSNSRSEMNVSTLELGDSALYLCASSSQGWAEAFFGQGTRLTVV.

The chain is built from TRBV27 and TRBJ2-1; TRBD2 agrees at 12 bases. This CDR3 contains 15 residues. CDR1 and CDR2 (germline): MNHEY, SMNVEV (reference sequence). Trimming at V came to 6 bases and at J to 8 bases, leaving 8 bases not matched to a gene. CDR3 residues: CASSSLAGGVDEQFF. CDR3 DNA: TGTGCCAGCAGCAGCCTAGCGGGGGGGGTGGATGAGCAGTTCTTC.

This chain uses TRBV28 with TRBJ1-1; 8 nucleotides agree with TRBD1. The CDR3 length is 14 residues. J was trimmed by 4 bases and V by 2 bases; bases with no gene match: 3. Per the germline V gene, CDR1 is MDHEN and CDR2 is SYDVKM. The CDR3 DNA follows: TGTGCCAGCAGTTTAGGACAGGGAGGCACTGAAGCTTTCTTT. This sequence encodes CASSLGQGGTEAFF.

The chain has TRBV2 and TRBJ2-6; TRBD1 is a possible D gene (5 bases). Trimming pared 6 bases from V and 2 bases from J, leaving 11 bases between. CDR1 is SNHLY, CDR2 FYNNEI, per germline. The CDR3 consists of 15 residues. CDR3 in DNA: TGTGCCAGCAGGACAGCCGCTACTGGGGCCAACGTCCTGACTTTC. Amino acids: CASRTAATGANVLTF.

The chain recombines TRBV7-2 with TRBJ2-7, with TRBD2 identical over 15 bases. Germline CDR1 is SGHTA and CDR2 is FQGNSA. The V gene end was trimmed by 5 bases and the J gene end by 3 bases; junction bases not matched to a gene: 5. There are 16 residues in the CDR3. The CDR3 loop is CASSPRTSGRVYEQYF. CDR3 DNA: TGTGCCAGCAGCCCAAGGACTAGCGGGAGGGTCTACGAGCAGTACTTC. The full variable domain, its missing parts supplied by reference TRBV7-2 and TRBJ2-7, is GAGVSQSPSNKVTEKGKDVELRCDPISGHTALYWYRQSLGQGLEFLIYFQGNSAPDKSGLPSDRFSAERTGGSVSTLTIQRTQQEDSAVYLCASSPRTSGRVYEQYFGPGTRLTVT.

The CDR3 here is CASSTGVNSLLGGELFF. The CDR3 coding sequence is TGTGCCAGCAGCACCGGGGTGAACTCCCTCTTGGGCGGGGAGCTGTTTTTT. This sequence joins TRBV5-5 and TRBJ2-2; weak D call: TRBD2 (5 bases). CDR1 SGHKS and CDR2 YYEKEE come from the germline V gene (reference sequence). Between the trimmed V and J ends, which lost 4 bases and 7 bases, there was a span of 23 bases. The CDR3 is 17 residues long.

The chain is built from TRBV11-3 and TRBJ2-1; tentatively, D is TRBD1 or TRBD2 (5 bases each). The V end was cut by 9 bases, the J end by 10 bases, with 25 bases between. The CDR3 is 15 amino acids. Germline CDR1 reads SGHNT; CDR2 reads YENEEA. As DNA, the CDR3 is TGTGCCAGAATACCACCGGGACCCGCGTTCGGCGAGCAGTTCTTC. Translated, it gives CARIPPGPAFGEQFF.

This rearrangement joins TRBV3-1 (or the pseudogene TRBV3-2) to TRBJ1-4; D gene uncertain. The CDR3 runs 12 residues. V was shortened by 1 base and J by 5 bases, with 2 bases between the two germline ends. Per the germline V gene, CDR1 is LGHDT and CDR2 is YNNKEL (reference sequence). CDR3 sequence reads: CASSQVNEKLFF. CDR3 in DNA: TGTGCCAGCAGCCAAGTAAATGAAAAACTGTTTTTT.

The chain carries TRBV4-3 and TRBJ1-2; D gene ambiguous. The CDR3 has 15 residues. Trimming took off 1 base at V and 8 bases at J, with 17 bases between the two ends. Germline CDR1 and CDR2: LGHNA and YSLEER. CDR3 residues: CASSQGEARAGGYTF. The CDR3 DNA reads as TGCGCCAGCAGCCAAGGAGAAGCAAGGGCTGGCGGCTACACCTTC.

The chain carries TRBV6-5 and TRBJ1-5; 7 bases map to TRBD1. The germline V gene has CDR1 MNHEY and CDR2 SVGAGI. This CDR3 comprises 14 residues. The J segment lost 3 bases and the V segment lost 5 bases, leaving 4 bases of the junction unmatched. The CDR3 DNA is TGTGCCAGCAGTCTGGACAGGAACAATCAGCCCCAGCATTTT. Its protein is CASSLDRNNQPQHF.

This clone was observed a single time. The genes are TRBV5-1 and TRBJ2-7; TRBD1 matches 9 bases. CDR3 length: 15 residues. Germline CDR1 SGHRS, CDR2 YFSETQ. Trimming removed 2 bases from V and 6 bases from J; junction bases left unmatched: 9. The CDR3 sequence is CASSLRTGEGSEQYF. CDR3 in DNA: TGCGCCAGCAGCTTACGGACAGGGGAAGGGTCCGAGCAGTACTTC.

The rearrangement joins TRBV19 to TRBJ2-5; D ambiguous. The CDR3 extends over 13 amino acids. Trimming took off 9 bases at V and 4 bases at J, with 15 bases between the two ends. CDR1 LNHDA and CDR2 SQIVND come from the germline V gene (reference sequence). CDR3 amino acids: CASAAITRETQYF. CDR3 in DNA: TGTGCCAGCGCCGCCATAACGAGAGAGACCCAGTACTTC.

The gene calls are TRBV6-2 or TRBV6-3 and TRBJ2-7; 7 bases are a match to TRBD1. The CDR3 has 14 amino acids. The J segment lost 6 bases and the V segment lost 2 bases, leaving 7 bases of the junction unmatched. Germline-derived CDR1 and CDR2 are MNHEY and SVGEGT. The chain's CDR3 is CASSYGTVTGEQYF. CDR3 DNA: TGTGCCAGCAGTTACGGGACAGTCACTGGCGAGCAGTACTTC.

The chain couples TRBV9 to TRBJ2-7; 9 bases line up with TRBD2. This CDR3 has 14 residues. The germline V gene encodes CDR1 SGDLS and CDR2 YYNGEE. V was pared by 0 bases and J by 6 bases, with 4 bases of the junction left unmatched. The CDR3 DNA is TGTGCCAGCAGCGTAGAGGCGGGGGGGCGCGAGCAGTACTTC. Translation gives CASSVEAGGREQYF.

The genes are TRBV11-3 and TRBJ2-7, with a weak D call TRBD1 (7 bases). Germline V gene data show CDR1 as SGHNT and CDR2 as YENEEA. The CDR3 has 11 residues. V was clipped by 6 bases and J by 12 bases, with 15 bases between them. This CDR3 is CASSQGGALYF. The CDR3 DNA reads TGTGCCAGCAGTCAGGGGGGAGCCTTGTACTTC.

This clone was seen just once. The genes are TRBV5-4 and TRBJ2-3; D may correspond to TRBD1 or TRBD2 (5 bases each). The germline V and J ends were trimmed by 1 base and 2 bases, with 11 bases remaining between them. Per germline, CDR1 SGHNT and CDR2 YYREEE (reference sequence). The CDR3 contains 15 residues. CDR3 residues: CASSLHTGTTDTQYF. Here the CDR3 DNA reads TGTGCCAGCAGCTTGCATACGGGGACCACAGATACGCAGTATTTT.

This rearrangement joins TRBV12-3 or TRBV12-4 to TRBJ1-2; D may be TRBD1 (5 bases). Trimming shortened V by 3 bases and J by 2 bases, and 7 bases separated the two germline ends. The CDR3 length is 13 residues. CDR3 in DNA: TGTGCCAGCAGTTTGGGGGGAAACTATGGCTACACCTTC. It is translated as CASSLGGNYGYTF.

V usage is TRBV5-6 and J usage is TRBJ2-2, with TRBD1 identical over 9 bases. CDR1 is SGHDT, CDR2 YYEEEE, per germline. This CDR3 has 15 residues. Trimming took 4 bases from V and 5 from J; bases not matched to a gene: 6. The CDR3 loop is CASSPGTGRTGELFF. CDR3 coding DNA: TGTGCCAGCAGCCCCGGGACAGGGAGGACCGGGGAGCTGTTTTTT.

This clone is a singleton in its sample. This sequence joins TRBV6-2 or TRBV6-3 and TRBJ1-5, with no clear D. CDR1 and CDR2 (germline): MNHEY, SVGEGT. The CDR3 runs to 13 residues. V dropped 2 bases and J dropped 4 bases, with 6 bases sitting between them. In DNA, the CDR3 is TGTGCCAGCAGTTACCCTCCGAATCAGCCCCAGCATTTT. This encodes CASSYPPNQPQHF.

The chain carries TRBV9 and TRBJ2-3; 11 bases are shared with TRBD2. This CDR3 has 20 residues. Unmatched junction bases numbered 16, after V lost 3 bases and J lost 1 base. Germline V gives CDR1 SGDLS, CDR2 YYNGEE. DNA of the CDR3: TGTGCCAGCAGCGCGACCCCTCTTAGCGGGGGGGCCGCTGGCACAGATACGCAGTATTTT. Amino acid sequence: CASSATPLSGGAAGTDTQYF.

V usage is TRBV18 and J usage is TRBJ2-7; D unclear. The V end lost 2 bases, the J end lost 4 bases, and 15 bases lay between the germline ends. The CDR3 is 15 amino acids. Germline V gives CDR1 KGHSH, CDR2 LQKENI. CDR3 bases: TGTGCCAGCTCACCAGGTCCCAGCCTCTCATACGAGCAGTACTTC. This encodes CASSPGPSLSYEQYF.

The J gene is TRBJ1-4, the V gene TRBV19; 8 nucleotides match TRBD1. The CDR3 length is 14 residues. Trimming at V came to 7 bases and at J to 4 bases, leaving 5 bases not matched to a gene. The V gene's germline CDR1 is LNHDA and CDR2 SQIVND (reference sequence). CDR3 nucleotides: TGTGCCAGTAATGTGGGACAGGTTAATGAAAAACTGTTTTTT. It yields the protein CASNVGQVNEKLFF.

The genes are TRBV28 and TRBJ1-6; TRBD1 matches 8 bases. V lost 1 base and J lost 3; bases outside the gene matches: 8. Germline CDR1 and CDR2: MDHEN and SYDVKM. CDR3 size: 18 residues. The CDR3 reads CASSLSSGRGHYNSPLHF. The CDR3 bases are TGTGCCAGCAGTTTATCTTCGGGCAGGGGGCACTATAATTCACCCCTCCACTTT.

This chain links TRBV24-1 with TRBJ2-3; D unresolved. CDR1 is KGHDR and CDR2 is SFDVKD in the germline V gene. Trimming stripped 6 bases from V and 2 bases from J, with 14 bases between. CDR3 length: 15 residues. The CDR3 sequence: CATSSQAAYTDTQYF. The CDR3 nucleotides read TGTGCCACCAGTTCGCAGGCAGCCTACACAGATACGCAGTATTTT.

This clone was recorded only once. The CDR3 nucleotides are TGTGCCAGCAGCTTGGACTTGAACACTGAAGCTTTCTTT. Protein sequence: CASSLDLNTEAFF. V usage is TRBV7-2 and J usage is TRBJ1-1; unclear D gene. The V end was cut by 3 bases, the J end by 0 bases, with 5 bases between. Germline CDR1 SGHTA, CDR2 FQGNSA. The CDR3 spans 13 residues.

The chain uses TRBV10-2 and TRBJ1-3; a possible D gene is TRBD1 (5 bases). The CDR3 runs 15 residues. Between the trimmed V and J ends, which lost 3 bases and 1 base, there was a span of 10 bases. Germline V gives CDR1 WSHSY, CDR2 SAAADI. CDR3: CASSDPGRSGNTIYF. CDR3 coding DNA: TGCGCCAGCAGTGACCCAGGGCGATCTGGAAACACCATATATTTT.

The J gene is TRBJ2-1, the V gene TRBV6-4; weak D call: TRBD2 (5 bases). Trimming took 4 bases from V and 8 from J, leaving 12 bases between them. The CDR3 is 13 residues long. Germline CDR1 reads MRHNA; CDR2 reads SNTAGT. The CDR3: CASSGGPLDEQFF. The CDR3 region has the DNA TGTGCCAGCAGTGGCGGGCCACTGGATGAGCAGTTCTTC.

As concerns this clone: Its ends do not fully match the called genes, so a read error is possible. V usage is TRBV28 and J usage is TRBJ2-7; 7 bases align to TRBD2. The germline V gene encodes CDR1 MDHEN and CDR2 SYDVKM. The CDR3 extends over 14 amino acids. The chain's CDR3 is CASRAPGGSNEQYF. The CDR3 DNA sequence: TGTGCCAGCAGAGCCCCGGGAGGCTCCAACGAGCAGTACTTC.